A selection of T cell receptor beta chains follows, all from one sample in a study of cytomegalovirus exposure and HLA in healthy donors. Generated by immunoSEQ multiplex PCR, the TCRdb table keeps only in-frame clones and is missing some. The sample has around 60,000 clones; 85% to 95% are singletons. Sample: PBMCs. These receptors were obtained from a woman in her late teens or twenties in good health and CMV-seropositive. Each CDR3 is given with its conserved first and last residue. The order of the fields is V gene, J gene, D gene, clone size, CDR3 protein, CDR3 DNA. A D gene is named only where the DNA matches it firmly. Only part of the rows carry a size: once, few, many, or a class if the clone is expanded.

TRBV2	TRBJ2-7	TRBD1	few	CASRGQGNEQYF	TGTGCCAGCAGAGGACAGGGGAACGAGCAGTACTTC
TRBV10-1	TRBJ2-1	-	-	CASSDGAQGNEQFF	TGCGCCAGCAGTGATGGGGCCCAGGGGAATGAGCAGTTCTTC
TRBV6-1	TRBJ2-3	TRBD1	-	CASIRDRVDTQYF	TGTGCCAGCATCCGGGACAGGGTAGATACGCAGTATTTT
TRBV11-2	TRBJ2-7	-	-	CASSLDRRYEQYF	TGTGCCAGCAGCTTAGATCGGAGGTACGAGCAGTACTTC
TRBV5-1	TRBJ2-3	TRBD2	-	CASKGSGGPDTQYF	TGCGCCAGTAAAGGGAGCGGGGGGCCCGATACGCAGTATTTT
TRBV13	TRBJ2-6	TRBD2	-	CASSLVYPRESWPGSGANVLTF	TGTGCCAGCAGCCTGGTTTACCCGCGGGAGAGCTGGCCCGGCTCTGGGGCCAACGTCCTGACTTTC
TRBV5-1	TRBJ2-2	TRBD1	-	CASSSTGQANTGELFF	TGCGCCAGCAGCTCCACCGGACAGGCGAACACCGGGGAGCTGTTTTTT
TRBV7-2	TRBJ2-3	-	-	CASSLELGSGYTDTQYF	TGTGCCAGCAGCTTAGAATTGGGTAGCGGATACACAGATACGCAGTATTTT
TRBV9	TRBJ2-2	TRBD2	few	CASSPYNREGTGELFF	TGTGCCAGCAGCCCTTATAATAGGGAGGGCACCGGGGAGCTGTTTTTT
TRBV9	TRBJ2-2	-	-	CASSVAQGIGELFF	TGTGCCAGCAGCGTAGCTCAGGGAATCGGGGAGCTGTTTTTT
TRBV5-4	TRBJ1-1	-	-	CASSGQMNTEAFF	TGTGCCAGCAGCGGGCAGATGAACACTGAAGCTTTCTTT
TRBV9	TRBJ1-2	-	-	CASSPRGGLDYGYTF	TGTGCCAGCAGCCCTCGGGGGGGACTGGACTATGGCTACACCTTC
TRBV30	TRBJ1-4	-	-	CAWRIRTGHEKLFF	TGTGCCTGGAGGATTCGCACAGGGCACGAAAAACTGTTTTTT
TRBV10-1	TRBJ2-1	-	-	CASRPSLGSYNEQFF	TGCGCCAGCAGACCAAGCCTCGGTAGCTACAATGAGCAGTTCTTC
TRBV28	TRBJ2-1	TRBD2	-	CASSFPREGPNEQFF	TGTGCCAGCAGTTTTCCGCGGGAGGGCCCCAATGAGCAGTTCTTC
TRBV2	TRBJ2-5	TRBD2	-	CANTHGLAIQETQYF	TGTGCCAACACCCACGGACTAGCGATCCAAGAGACCCAGTACTTC
TRBV5-6	TRBJ1-1	TRBD1	-	CASAGDRRNTEAFF	TGTGCCAGCGCTGGGGACAGGAGGAACACTGAAGCTTTCTTT
TRBV4-2	TRBJ1-1	-	-	CASSQVWDGSEAFF	TGTGCCAGCAGCCAAGTTTGGGATGGGAGTGAAGCTTTCTTT
TRBV28	TRBJ1-4	-	-	CASSLLRGNEKLFF	TGTGCCAGCAGTTTATTACGGGGGAATGAAAAACTGTTTTTT
TRBV28	TRBJ2-1	-	-	CASSLRSRLSEQFF	TGTGCCAGCAGTTTACGGAGCCGCCTTTCAGAGCAGTTCTTC
TRBV30	TRBJ2-1	-	-	CAWHRGNSYNEQFF	TGTGCCTGGCACCGAGGCAACTCCTACAATGAGCAGTTCTTC
TRBV7-3	TRBJ2-1	TRBD2	-	CASSELAANNEQFF	TGTGCCAGCAGCGAGCTAGCGGCTAACAATGAGCAGTTCTTC
TRBV2	TRBJ2-3	-	-	CALPEGRPGSTDTQYF	TGTGCCCTGCCGGAGGGGCGCCCGGGGAGCACAGATACGCAGTATTTT
TRBV4-3	TRBJ2-1	TRBD2	-	CASSQGRSRRGDEQFF	TGCGCCAGCAGCCAAGGGAGGTCGCGCCGGGGGGATGAGCAGTTCTTC
TRBV5-1	TRBJ1-2	TRBD1	-	CASSAGQGPGYTF	TGCGCCAGCAGCGCGGGACAGGGGCCTGGCTACACCTTC
TRBV27	TRBJ2-2	TRBD2	-	CASSLSRAGGELFF	TGTGCCAGCAGCCTATCCCGAGCGGGAGGGGAGCTGTTTTTT
TRBV19	TRBJ1-1	TRBD1	few	CASSTTGALTEAFF	TGTGCCAGTAGTACTACAGGGGCTCTCACTGAAGCTTTCTTT
TRBV2	TRBJ1-6	TRBD1	-	CASSPETGANSPLHF	TGTGCCAGCAGCCCCGAGACAGGGGCGAATTCACCCCTCCACTTT
TRBV6-1	TRBJ1-2	TRBD1	-	CASSEGPGQAGGYTF	TGTGCCAGCAGTGAAGGGCCGGGACAGGCGGGTGGCTACACCTTC